This note documents a single T cell receptor (beta chain) sequence. The sample comes from a study of blood T cell repertoires in COVID-19. Across the whole study: Researchers got acute and convalescent COVID-19 samples from the United States, Italy and Spain.

Germline V gene lookup returns CDR1 MNHNY and CDR2 SVGAGI (reference sequence). V gave up 1 base and J gave up 2 bases, with 14 bases separating them. The CDR3 consists of 16 residues. In the authors' workflow: The assay estimated nucleated cells by amplifying reference gene primers. Using immunoSEQ multiplex PCR, the repertoire was profiled, and TCRdb retains in-frame clones only, with some absent. Clone size and the V and J calls come from that table; the DNA yielded D and trimming. Of around 300,000 clones in the sample, over 85% were seen once. This sequence was found in a woman aged 60-75 years who had recovered from COVID-19. Sequencing used PBMCs or T cells enriched from blood (not recorded which). The chain carries TRBV6-6 and TRBJ2-5; D is uncertain. The DNA of the CDR3 is TGTGCCAGCAGTTACTTTCGACACGCGCAACAAGAGACCCAGTACTTC. This encodes CASSYFRHAQQETQYF.